This T cell receptor (beta chain) was sequenced for a study of T cell repertoires in ileal Crohn's disease. On the study more broadly: M6 samples are neoterminal ileum biopsies from postoperative colonoscopy.

This clone was seen a handful of times. Its antigen is still unknown. Noted time point: neoterminal ileum biopsy at postoperative endoscopy, about 6 months after surgery. Data came from immunoSEQ multiplex PCR; TCRdb stores just in-frame clones and leaves some out. The sample lists approximately 2,300 clones, around 57% occurring once. Findings and caveats of the study: Within the first postoperative year, endoscopy came at median about 7.3 months. Clonal expansions were more frequent in active smokers than non-smokers at surgery. Clonality above 26.8% at surgery always came with endoscopic recurrence.

The V end lost 1 base, the J end lost 1 base, and 10 bases lay between the germline ends. The CDR3 consists of 15 residues. Germline CDR1 is SGHVS and CDR2 is FQNEAQ. Material for sequencing was ileal tissue. The sequence derives from an adult with Crohn's disease. The chain has TRBV7-8 and TRBJ1-1; perhaps TRBD1 as D (5 bases). The CDR3 loop is CASSLGTRENTEAFF. CDR3 nucleotide sequence: TGTGCCAGCAGCTTAGGGACACGAGAGAACACTGAAGCTTTCTTT.